The source of this TCR beta chain is a study of blood T cells in healthy people across ages. A second PCR of 7 to 11 cycles used a sample-barcoded 5' primer and a J-beta primer mix. TCRdb re-called the 5' RACE reads with MiXCR, one entry per CDR3 protein. The sample holds some 760,000 distinct CDR3 sequences, just under 25% seen once. This clonotype occurred a few times. The CDR3 contains 14 residues. CDR1 is SGHRS and CDR2 is YFSETQ in the germline V gene. V dropped 4 bases and J dropped 5; count of bases not matched to a gene: 9. The sample was also linked to a second study, of T cells of mothers and their children.

The TCR originated in a boy aged 10-17 years in good health. Material: blood. This sequence joins TRBV5-1 and TRBJ2-7, with TRBD1 matching 7 bases. Written as DNA, the CDR3 is TGCGCCAGCAGCGTGGGACAGCCCGGGGACGAGCAGTACTTC. Translated: CASSVGQPGDEQYF.